This paragraph covers one TCR beta chain sequence. Its cognate antigen is unknown. The data were taken from a study of T cell responses to AZD1222 COVID-19 vaccine. General observations from the study: Donor demographics were predominantly white British with a female majority; clonal diversity may be underestimated.

Profiled with immunoSEQ multiplex PCR; TCRdb holds only in-frame clones, not every one. This table has approximately 210,000 clones, approximately 94% appearing once. The germline CDR1 and CDR2 sequences are GTSNPN and SVGIG (reference sequence). The ends were cut back, 1 base at V and 2 bases at J, with 8 bases in the middle. The CDR3 covers 13 residues. The source of this sequence is an adult who received the MenACWY meningococcal vaccine as a control. The J gene is TRBJ2-5, the V gene TRBV30; D is unresolved. Material: peripheral blood, obtained 28 days after the second dose of the MenACWY control vaccine. The DNA for the CDR3 is TGTGCCTGGAGTGGCCAGCTTCAAGAGACCCAGTACTTC. This encodes CAWSGQLQETQYF. Combining the CDR3 with reference TRBV30 and TRBJ2-5 gives the whole variable domain SQTIHQWPATLVQPVGSPLSLECTVEGTSNPNLYWYRQAAGRGLQLLFYSVGIGQISSEVPQNLSASRPQDRQFILSSKKLLLSDSGFYLCAWSGQLQETQYFGPGTRLLVL.